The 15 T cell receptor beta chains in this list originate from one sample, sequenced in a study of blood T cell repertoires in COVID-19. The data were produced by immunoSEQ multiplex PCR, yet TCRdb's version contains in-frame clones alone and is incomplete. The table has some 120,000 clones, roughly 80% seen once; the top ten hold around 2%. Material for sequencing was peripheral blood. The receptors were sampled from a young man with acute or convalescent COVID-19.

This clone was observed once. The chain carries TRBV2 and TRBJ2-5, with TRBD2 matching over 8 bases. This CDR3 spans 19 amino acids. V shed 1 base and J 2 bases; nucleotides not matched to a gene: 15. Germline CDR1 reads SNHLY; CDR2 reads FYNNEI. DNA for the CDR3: TGTGCCAGCAGTGAAGAGGGGGTCCTAGCGGGCGTACTACAAGAGACCCAGTACTTC. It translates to CASSEEGVLAGVLQETQYF. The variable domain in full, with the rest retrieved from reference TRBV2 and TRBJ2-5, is EPEVTQTPSHQVTQMGQEVILRCVPISNHLYFYWYRQILGQKVEFLVSFYNNEISEKSEIFDDQFSVERPDGSNFTLKIRSTKLEDSAMYFCASSEEGVLAGVLQETQYFGPGTRLLVL.

The CDR3 DNA follows: TGTGCCAGCAGCTTAAACGGGGAGACCCAGTACTTC. Protein product: CASSLNGETQYF. The chain uses TRBV7-8 and TRBJ2-5; no clear D. V was cut by 2 bases and J by 5 bases, with 6 bases left in between. Germline V gene lookup returns CDR1 SGHVS and CDR2 FQNEAQ. CDR3 length: 12 amino acids.

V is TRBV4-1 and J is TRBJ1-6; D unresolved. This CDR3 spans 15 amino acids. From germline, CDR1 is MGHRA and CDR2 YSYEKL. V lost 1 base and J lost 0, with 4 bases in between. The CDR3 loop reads CASSQGASYNSPLHF. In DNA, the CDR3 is TGCGCCAGCAGCCAAGGGGCCTCCTATAATTCACCCCTCCACTTT.

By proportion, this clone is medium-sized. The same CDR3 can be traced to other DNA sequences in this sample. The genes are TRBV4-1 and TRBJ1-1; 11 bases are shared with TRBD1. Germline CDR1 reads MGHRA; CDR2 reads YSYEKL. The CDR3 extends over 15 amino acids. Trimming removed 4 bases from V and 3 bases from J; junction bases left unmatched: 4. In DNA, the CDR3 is TGCGCCAGCAGCCTACGGGACAGGGGGGACACTGAAGCTTTCTTT. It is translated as CASSLRDRGDTEAFF.

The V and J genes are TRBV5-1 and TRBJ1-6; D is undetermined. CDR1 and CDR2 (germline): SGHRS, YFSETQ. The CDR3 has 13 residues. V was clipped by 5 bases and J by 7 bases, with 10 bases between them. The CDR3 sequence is CASRNTGNSPLHF. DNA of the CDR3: TGCGCCAGCAGGAACACGGGGAATTCACCCCTCCACTTT.

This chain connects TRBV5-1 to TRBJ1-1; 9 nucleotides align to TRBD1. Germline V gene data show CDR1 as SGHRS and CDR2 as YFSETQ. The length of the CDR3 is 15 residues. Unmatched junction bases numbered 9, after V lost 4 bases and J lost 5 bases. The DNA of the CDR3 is TGCGCCAGCAGCGGGGGACAGGGCGCCGCAACTGAAGCTTTCTTT. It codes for CASSGGQGAATEAFF.

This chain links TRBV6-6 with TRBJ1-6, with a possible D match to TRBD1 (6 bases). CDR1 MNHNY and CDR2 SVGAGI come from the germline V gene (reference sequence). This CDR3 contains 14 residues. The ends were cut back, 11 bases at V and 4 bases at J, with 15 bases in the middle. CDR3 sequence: CAPRGDKYNSPLHF. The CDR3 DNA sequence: TGTGCCCCGCGGGGGGACAAATATAATTCACCCCTCCACTTT.

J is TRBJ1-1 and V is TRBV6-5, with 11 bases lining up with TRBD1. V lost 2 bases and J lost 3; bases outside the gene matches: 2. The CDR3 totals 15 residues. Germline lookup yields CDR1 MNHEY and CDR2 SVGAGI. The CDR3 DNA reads TGTGCCAGCAGTTACGGGACAGGGGGAGACACTGAAGCTTTCTTT. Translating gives CASSYGTGGDTEAFF.

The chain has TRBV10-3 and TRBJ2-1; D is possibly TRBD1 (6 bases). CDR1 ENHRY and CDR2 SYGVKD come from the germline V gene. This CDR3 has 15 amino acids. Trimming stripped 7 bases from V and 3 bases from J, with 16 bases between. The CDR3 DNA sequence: TGTGCCATCAACAGCGGACGAGGGGGCTACAATGAGCAGTTCTTC. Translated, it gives CAINSGRGGYNEQFF.

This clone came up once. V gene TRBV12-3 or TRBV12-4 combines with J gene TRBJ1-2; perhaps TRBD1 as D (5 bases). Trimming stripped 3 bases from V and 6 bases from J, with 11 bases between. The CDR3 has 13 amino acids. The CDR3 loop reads CASSFGRVDGYTF. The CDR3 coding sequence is TGTGCCAGCAGTTTCGGCAGGGTTGATGGCTACACCTTC.

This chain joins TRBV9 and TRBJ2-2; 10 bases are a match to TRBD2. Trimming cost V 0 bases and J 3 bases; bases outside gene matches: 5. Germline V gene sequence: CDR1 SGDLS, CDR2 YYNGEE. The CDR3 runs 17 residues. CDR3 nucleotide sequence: TGTGCCAGCAGCGTAGCTATAGGGACTAGCGACACCGGGGAGCTGTTTTTT. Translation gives CASSVAIGTSDTGELFF.

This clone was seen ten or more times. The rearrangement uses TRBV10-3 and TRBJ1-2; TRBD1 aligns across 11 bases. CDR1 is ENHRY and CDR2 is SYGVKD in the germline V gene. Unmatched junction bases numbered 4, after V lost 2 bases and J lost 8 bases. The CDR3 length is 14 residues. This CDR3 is CAISEPDRGQGYTF. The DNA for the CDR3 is TGTGCCATCAGTGAGCCGGACAGGGGGCAAGGCTACACCTTC.

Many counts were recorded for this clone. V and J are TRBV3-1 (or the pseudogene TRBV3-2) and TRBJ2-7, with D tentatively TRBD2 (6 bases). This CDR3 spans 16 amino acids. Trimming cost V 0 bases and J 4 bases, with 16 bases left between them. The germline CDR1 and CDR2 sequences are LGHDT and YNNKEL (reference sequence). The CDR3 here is CASSQEPPQGLYEQYF. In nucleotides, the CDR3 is TGTGCCAGCAGCCAAGAACCCCCGCAGGGACTGTACGAGCAGTACTTC.

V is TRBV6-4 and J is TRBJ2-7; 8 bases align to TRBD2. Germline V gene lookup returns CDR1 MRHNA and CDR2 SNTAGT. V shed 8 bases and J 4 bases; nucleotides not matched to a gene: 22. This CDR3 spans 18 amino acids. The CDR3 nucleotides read TGTGCCAGCGCCCGCTTGGAACTAGCGGAGACCCTCCTATACGAGCAGTACGTC. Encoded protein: CASARLELAETLLYEQYV.

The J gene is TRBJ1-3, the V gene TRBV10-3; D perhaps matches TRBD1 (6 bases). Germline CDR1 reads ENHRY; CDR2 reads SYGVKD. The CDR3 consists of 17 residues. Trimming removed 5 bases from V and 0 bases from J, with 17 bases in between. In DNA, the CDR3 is TGTGCCATCAGTAGGTCCCAACAGGGCACCTCTGGAAACACCATATATTTT. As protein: CAISRSQQGTSGNTIYF.